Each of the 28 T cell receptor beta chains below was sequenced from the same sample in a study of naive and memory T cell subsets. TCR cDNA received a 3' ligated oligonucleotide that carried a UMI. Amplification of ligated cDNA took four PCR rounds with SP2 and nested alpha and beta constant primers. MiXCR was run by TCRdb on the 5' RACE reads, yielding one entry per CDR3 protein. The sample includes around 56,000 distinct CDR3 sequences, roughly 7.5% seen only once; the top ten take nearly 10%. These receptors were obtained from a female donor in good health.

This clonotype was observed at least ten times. The CDR3 nucleotides read TGTGCCAGCAGTTGGGGGGGCGGCACAGAGACCCAGTACTTC. This codes for CASSWGGGTETQYF. V gene TRBV12-3 or TRBV12-4 combines with J gene TRBJ2-5; TRBD2 is a possible D gene (7 bases). The germline V and J ends were trimmed by 4 bases and 4 bases, with 13 bases remaining between them. This CDR3 spans 14 amino acids.

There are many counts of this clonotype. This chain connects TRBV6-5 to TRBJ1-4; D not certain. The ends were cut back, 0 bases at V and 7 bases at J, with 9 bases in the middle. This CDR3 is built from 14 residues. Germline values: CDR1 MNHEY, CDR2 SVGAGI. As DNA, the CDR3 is TGTGCCAGCAGTTACTCAGGCAGGTCTGAAAAACTGTTTTTT. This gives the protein CASSYSGRSEKLFF.

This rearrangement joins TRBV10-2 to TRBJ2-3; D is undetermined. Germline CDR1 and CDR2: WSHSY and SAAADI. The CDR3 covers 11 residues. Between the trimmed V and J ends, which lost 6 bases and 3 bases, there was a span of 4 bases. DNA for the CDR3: TGCGCCAGCAGAGAAACAGATACGCAGTATTTT. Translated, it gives CASRETDTQYF.

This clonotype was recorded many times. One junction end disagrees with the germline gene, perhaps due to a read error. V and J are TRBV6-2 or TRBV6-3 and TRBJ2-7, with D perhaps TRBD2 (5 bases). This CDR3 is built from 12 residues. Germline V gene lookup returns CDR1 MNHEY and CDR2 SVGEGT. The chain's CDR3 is CASSYNFGTEVF. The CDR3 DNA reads TGTGCCAGCAGTTACAATTTTGGAACGGAGGTTTTC.

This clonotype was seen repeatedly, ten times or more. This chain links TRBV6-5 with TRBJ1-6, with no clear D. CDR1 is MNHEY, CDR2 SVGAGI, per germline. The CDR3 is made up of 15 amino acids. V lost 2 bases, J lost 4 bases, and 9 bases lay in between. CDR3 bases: TGTGCCAGCAGTTACGAGTCCGTGTATAATTCACCCCTCCACTTT. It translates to CASSYESVYNSPLHF.

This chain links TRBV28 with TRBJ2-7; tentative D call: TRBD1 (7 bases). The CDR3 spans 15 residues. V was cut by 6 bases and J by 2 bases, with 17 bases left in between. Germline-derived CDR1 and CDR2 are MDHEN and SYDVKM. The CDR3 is CASRPEGAGTYEQYF. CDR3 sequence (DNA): TGTGCCAGCAGGCCCGAGGGGGCGGGGACCTACGAGCAGTACTTC.

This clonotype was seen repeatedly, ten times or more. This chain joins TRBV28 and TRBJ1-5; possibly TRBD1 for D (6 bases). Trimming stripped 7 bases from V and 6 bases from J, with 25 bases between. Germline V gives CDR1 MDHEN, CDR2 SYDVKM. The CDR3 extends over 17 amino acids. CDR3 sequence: CASIGGDRTASLQPQHF. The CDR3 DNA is TGTGCCAGCATCGGCGGCGATAGGACAGCATCACTTCAGCCCCAGCATTTT.

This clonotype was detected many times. CDR3 nucleotide sequence: TGTGCCAGCAGTTATCAGGCGCGACAGCCCCAGCATTTT. It encodes CASSYQARQPQHF. The gene calls are TRBV27 and TRBJ1-5, with D unresolved. The germline gives CDR1 MNHEY, CDR2 SMNVEV (reference sequence). Trimming took off 4 bases at V and 7 bases at J, with 11 bases between the two ends. The CDR3 length is 13 residues.

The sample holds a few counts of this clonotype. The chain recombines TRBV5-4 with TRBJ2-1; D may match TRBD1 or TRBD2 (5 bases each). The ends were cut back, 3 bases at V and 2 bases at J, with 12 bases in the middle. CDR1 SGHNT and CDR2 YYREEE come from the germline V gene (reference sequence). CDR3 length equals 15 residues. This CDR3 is CASSSTGGPYNEQFF. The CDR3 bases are TGTGCCAGCAGCTCTACTGGGGGACCCTACAATGAGCAGTTCTTC.

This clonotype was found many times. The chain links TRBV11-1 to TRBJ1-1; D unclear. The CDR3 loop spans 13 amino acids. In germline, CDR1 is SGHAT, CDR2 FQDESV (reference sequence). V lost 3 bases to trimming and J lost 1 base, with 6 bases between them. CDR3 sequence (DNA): TGTGCCAGCAGCTTTACAGAGAACACTGAAGCTTTCTTT. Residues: CASSFTENTEAFF.

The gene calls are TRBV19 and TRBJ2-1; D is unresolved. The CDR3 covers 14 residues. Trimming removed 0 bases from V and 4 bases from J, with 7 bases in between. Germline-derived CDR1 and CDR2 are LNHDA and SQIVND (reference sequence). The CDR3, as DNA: TGTGCCAGTAGTATAGACGAGGAGTACAATGAGCAGTTCTTC. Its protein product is CASSIDEEYNEQFF.

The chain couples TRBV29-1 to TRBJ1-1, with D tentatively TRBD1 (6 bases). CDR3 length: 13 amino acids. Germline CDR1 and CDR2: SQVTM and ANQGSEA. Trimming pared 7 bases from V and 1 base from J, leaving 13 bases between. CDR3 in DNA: TGCAGCGCTGTAGGACAGTGGAACACTGAAGCTTTCTTT. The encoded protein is CSAVGQWNTEAFF.

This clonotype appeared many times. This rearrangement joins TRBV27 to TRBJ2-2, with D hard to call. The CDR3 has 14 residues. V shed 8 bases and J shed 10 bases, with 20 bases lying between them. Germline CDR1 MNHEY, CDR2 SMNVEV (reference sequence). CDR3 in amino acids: CASQERYGLEELFF. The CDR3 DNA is TGTGCCAGCCAAGAGAGATATGGTCTGGAGGAGCTGTTTTTT.

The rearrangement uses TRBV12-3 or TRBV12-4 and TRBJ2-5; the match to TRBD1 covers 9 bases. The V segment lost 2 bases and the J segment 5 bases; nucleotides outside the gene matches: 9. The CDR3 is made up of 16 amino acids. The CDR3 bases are TGTGCCAGCAGTTTAAGCGGACAGGGGATCTCGGAGACCCAGTACTTC. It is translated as CASSLSGQGISETQYF.

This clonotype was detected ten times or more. DNA for the CDR3: TGCAGTGCCAGGCAGGGGGCGGCCTCCTACGAGCAGTACTTC. Translating it yields CSARQGAASYEQYF. The chain has TRBV20-1 and TRBJ2-7, with 8 bases fitting TRBD1. With V trimmed by 6 bases and J by 0 bases, 7 bases remained unmatched. The CDR3 runs to 14 residues. Per the germline V gene, CDR1 is DFQATT and CDR2 is SNEGSKA (reference sequence).

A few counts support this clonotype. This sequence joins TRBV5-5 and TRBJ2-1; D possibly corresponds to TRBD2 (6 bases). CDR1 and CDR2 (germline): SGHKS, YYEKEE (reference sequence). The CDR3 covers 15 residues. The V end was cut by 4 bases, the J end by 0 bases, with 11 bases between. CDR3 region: CASSTGTVSYNEQFF. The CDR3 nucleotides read TGTGCCAGCAGCACGGGGACTGTCTCCTACAATGAGCAGTTCTTC.

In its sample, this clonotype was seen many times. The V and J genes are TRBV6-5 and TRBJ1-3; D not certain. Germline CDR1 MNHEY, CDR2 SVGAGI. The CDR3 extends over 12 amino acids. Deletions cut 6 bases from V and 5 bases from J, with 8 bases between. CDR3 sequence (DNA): TGTGCCAGCAGCTCGGATCGAAACACCATATATTTT. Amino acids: CASSSDRNTIYF.

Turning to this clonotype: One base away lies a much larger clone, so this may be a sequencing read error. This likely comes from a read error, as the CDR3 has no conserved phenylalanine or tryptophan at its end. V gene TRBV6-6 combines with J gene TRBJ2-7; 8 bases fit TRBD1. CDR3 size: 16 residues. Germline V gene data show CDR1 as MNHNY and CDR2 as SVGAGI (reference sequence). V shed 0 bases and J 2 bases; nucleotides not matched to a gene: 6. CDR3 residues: CASSYSRQGSAYEQYS. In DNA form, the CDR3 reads TGTGCCAGCAGTTACTCGAGACAGGGGAGCGCCTACGAGCAGTACTCC.

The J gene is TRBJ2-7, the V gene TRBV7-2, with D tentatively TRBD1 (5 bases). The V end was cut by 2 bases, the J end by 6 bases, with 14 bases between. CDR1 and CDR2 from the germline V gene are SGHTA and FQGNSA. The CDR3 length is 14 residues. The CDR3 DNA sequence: TGTGCCAGCAGCTTAAAAGCAGGGCTAGGCGAGCAGTACTTC. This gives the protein CASSLKAGLGEQYF. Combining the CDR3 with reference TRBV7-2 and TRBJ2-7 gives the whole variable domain GAGVSQSPSNKVTEKGKDVELRCDPISGHTALYWYRQSLGQGLEFLIYFQGNSAPDKSGLPSDRFSAERTGGSVSTLTIQRTQQEDSAVYLCASSLKAGLGEQYFGPGTRLTVT.

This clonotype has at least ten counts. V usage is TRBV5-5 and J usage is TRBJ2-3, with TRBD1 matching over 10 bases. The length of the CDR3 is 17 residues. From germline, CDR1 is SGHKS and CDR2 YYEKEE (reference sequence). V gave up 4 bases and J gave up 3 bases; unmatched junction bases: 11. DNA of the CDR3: TGTGCCAGCAGCGTAATGACAGGGGGCGCTTCGACAGATACGCAGTATTTT. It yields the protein CASSVMTGGASTDTQYF.

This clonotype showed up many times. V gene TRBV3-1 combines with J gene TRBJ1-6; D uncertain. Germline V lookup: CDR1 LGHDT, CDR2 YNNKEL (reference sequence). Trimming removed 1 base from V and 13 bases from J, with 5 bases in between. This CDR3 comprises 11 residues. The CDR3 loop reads CASSQVGPLHF. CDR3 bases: TGTGCCAGCAGCCAAGTAGGGCCCCTCCACTTT. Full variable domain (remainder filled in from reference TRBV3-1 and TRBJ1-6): DTAVSQTPKYLVTQMGNDKSIKCEQNLGHDTMYWYKQDSKKFLKIMFSYNNKELIINETVPNRFSPKSPDKAHLNLHINSLELGDSAVYFCASSQVGPLHFGNGTRLTVT.

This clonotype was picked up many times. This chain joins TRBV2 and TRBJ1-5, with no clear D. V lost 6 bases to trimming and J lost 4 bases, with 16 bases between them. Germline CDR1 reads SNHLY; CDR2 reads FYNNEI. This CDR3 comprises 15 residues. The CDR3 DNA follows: TGTGCCAGCAGAAAGACCAACGACGGGAATCAGCCCCAGCATTTT. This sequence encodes CASRKTNDGNQPQHF.

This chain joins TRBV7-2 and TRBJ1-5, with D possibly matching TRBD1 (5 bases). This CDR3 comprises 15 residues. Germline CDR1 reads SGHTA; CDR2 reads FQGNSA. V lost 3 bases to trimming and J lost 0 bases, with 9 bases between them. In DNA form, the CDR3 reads TGTGCCAGCAGCTTTTCAGGGTATAGCAATCAGCCCCAGCATTTT. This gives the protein CASSFSGYSNQPQHF.

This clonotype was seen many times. This CDR3 is CASSRRGGQETQYF. CDR3 DNA sequence: TGCGCCAGCAGCCGGCGGGGCGGTCAAGAGACCCAGTACTTC. The rearrangement joins TRBV5-1 to TRBJ2-5, with D possibly TRBD2 on 6 matching bases. The V end lost 4 bases, the J end lost 2 bases, and 12 bases lay between the germline ends. This CDR3 has 14 residues. Looked up from germline, CDR1 is SGHRS and CDR2 is YFSETQ.

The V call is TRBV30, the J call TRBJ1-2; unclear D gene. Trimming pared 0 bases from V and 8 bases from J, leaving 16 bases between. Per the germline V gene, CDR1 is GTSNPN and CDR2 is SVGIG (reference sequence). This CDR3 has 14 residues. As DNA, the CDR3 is TGTGCCTGGAGTGTACTGGGTCCAGGAGAAGGCTACACCTTC. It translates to CAWSVLGPGEGYTF.

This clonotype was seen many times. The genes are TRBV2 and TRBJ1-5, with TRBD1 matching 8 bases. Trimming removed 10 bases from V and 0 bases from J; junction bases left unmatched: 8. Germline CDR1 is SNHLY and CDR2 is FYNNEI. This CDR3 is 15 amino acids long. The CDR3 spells CATARTGGSNQPQHF. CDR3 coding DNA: TGTGCCACCGCCCGTACAGGGGGTAGCAATCAGCCCCAGCATTTT. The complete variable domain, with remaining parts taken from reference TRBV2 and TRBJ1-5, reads EPEVTQTPSHQVTQMGQEVILRCVPISNHLYFYWYRQILGQKVEFLVSFYNNEISEKSEIFDDQFSVERPDGSNFTLKIRSTKLEDSAMYFCATARTGGSNQPQHFGDGTRLSIL.

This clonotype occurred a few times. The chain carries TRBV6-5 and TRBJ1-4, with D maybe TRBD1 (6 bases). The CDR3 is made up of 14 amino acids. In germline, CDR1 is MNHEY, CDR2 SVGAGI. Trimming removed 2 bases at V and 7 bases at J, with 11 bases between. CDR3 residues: CASSYVGGFEKLFF. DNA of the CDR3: TGTGCCAGCAGTTACGTCGGGGGCTTTGAAAAACTGTTTTTT.

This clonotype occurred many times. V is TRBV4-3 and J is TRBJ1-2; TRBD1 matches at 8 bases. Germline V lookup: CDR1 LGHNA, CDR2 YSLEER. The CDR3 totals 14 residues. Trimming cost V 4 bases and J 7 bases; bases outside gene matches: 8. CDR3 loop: CASSPMDRALGYTF. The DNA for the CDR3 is TGCGCCAGCAGCCCCATGGACAGGGCCCTTGGCTACACCTTC.